This T cell receptor (beta chain) derives from a study of naive CD8 T cells in extremely preterm neonates. Sorted naive CD8+ T cell numbers ranged ~19,000 to ~100,000. V lost 2 bases and J 5 bases, leaving 4 bases between the germline ends. The CDR3 covers 12 residues. Repertoires were generated with immunoSEQ multiplex PCR, while TCRdb's copy carries only in-frame clones and drops some. Of around 4,000 clones in the sample, less than 98% were seen once. The chain recombines TRBV23-1 with TRBJ1-5; D not resolved. TRBV23-1 is an ORF; its function is uncertain. The sequence was collected from a human donor in good health. Sequencing was performed on naive CD8+ T cells from blood. The CDR3 region has the DNA TGCGCCAGCAGTCAACCTGATCAGCCCCAGCATTTT. It is translated as CASSQPDQPQHF.